This TCR beta chain was profiled in a study of OX40 agonist ivuxolimab in advanced cancers. Regarding the research as a whole: Ivuxolimab was an agonistic, fully human IgG2 monoclonal antibody directed against OX40 (CD134), a costimulatory receptor. Intravenous ivuxolimab was administered to patients every 2 weeks at six dose levels: 0.01, 0.1, 0.3, 1.5, 3 and 10 mg/kg. Prior anti-PD-1, anti-PD-L1 or anti-CTLA-4 therapy was permitted, and 40% to 50% of dose-escalation patients had received checkpoint inhibitors. Peripheral TCRbeta sequencing was intended to test whether TCR sequence diversity was altered and clonal T-cell expansion was caused by ivuxolimab. The monotherapy dose-escalation portion (N of about 50 patients) of the phase I ivuxolimab trial is reported in the paper. Partial responses were achieved by three dose-escalation patients, of whom one had hepatocellular carcinoma and two had cutaneous melanoma. Of the roughly 50 dose-escalation patients, hepatocellular carcinoma was present in some 19, melanoma in approximately 15, renal cell carcinoma in 9 and head and neck cancer in 9. The dose-escalation cohort was roughly 80% male with a mean age of about 58 years, ranging from about 23 to 85.

What the authors observed across the whole study: The antigen specificity of the peripheral T cells that underwent clonal expansion was not determined. Low levels of normalized T-cell clonal expansion were also shown by some nonresponding patients. At doses from 0.1 to 3.0 mg/kg, clonal expansion was seen in both CD4+ and CD8+ blood T cells between baseline and week 6. After ivuxolimab, CD8+ T cells had more expanded clones than CD4+ T cells on average. Partial responders in the 0.1-3.0 mg/kg groups had among the lowest normalized peripheral clonal expansion, especially among CD8+ T cells.

In regard to this clone: Its antigen specificity is not known. No much larger clonotype is one base removed from it; base qualities were not supplied.

Patients with a history of autoimmune disease or receiving systemic immunosuppression were excluded from the trial. In every dose cohort, peripheral blood was drawn for TCR sequencing at baseline, cycle 4 day 1, and cycle 7 day 1. The samples were drawn from a first-in-human, open-label, multicenter phase I dose-escalation trial of ivuxolimab. Adults with locally advanced or metastatic head and neck squamous cell, hepatocellular, melanoma or renal cell carcinoma were enrolled in the trial. Before TCR sequencing, CD4+ T cells and CD8+ T cells from peripheral blood were sorted into separate populations. Genomic DNA was extracted from sorted cells for sequencing of the TCRbeta CDR3 region. The immunoSEQ Assay was used to sequence the TCRbeta CDR3 regions. TCRdb holds this immuneACCESS table with in-frame rearrangements only. Some clones are missing; in checked studies, unresolved V genes explain under half, and the rest has no known cause. The sample yields 77,000 or so clones; over 80% were counted once. The ten largest clones capture 0.5% to 0.6% of the sample.

Material: CD4+ or CD8+ T cells sorted from blood, obtained in a trial of the OX40 agonist ivuxolimab. The sequence was obtained from an adult with an advanced solid tumor such as melanoma, head and neck, liver or kidney cancer.

The CDR3 amino acid sequence is: CASSHPLAGLNTDTQYF. The DNA is as follows: TGTGCCAGCAGCCATCCGTTAGCGGGATTGAACACAGATACGCAGTATTTT. The rearrangement combines TRBV4-2 with TRBJ2-3, with 8 middle bases fitting TRBD2. The CDR3, from cysteine to phenylalanine, totals 17 residues. Kept here is only the CDR3 DNA, which spans 51 bases and is read in frame from base 1. Relative to germline, V is missing 3 bases and J is missing 2 bases, with 10 bases of the junction outside any gene match. Taken from the germline V gene, the CDR1 and CDR2 loops are LGHNA and YNFKEQ.